A single sample is the source of the 22 T cell receptor beta chains below, sequenced in a study of cytomegalovirus exposure and HLA in healthy donors. Both 60 Vbeta primers and 13 Jbeta primers went into the PCR. Produced via immunoSEQ multiplex PCR; TCRdb's table is partial and in-frame only. The sample contains about 190,000 clones, 80% to 85% of which appear only once. Source material: PBMCs. Source of these receptors: a man aged 40-55 years in good health and CMV-seropositive.

The chain recombines TRBV5-1 with TRBJ2-1; D call uncertain. CDR3 length equals 11 residues. The V gene's germline CDR1 is SGHRS and CDR2 YFSETQ. Trimming took off 2 bases at V and 6 bases at J, with 3 bases between the two ends. The CDR3 coding sequence is TGCGCCAGCAGCTTCGGCAATGAGCAGTTCTTC. Its protein product is CASSFGNEQFF.

The chain is built from TRBV5-1 and TRBJ1-4; D is possibly TRBD1 (6 bases). CDR1 SGHRS and CDR2 YFSETQ come from the germline V gene. Between the trimmed V and J ends, which lost 6 bases and 0 bases, there was a span of 12 bases. The CDR3 totals 15 residues. The CDR3 protein is CASKQQGTTNEKLFF. DNA for the CDR3: TGCGCCAGCAAACAACAGGGCACAACTAATGAAAAACTGTTTTTT.

This clone has just a few counts. This rearrangement joins TRBV5-1 to TRBJ2-5; D not resolved. The V end lost 2 bases, the J end lost 1 base, and 9 bases lay between the germline ends. The CDR3 covers 14 residues. From germline, CDR1 is SGHRS and CDR2 YFSETQ. The CDR3, as DNA: TGCGCCAGCAGCTTCAGGTCTGCCCAAGAGACCCAGTACTTC. It yields the protein CASSFRSAQETQYF.

The chain links TRBV14 to TRBJ2-5, with D maybe TRBD1 (5 bases). The assigned J gene may be wrong: the sequence end matches TRBJ2-7 better. The CDR3 runs to 14 residues. Germline V gene lookup returns CDR1 SGHDN and CDR2 FVKESK. The CDR3 DNA follows: TGTGCCAGCAGCCAAGGGGGCCGTTCCTACGAGCAGTACTTC. Amino acids: CASSQGGRSYEQYF.

The chain is built from TRBV28 and TRBJ2-5; D possibly corresponds to TRBD2 (5 bases). V lost 8 bases, J lost 0 bases, and 10 bases lay in between. The CDR3 runs 13 residues. The germline CDR1 and CDR2 sequences are MDHEN and SYDVKM. The CDR3 bases are TGTGCCAGCCGCCGGACTTACCAAGAGACCCAGTACTTC. Its protein is CASRRTYQETQYF.

The chain links TRBV5-1 to TRBJ2-1; the match to TRBD2 covers 9 bases. Germline V gene sequence: CDR1 SGHRS, CDR2 YFSETQ. Unmatched junction bases numbered 10, after V lost 4 bases and J lost 8 bases. The CDR3 sequence is 15 residues long. Written as DNA, the CDR3 is TGCGCCAGCAGCCCGTCCCTAGCGGGGATGGATGAGCAGTTCTTC. This sequence encodes CASSPSLAGMDEQFF.

The genes are TRBV7-9 and TRBJ1-1; the match to TRBD1 covers 11 bases. With 0 bases clipped from V and 4 bases from J, the junction kept 4 bases outside the gene matches. Germline CDR1 is SEHNR and CDR2 is FQNEAQ (reference sequence). This CDR3 region has 16 residues. The CDR3 spells CASSLADRGRVTEAFF. CDR3 in DNA: TGTGCCAGCAGCTTAGCGGACAGGGGGCGCGTCACTGAAGCTTTCTTT.

The J gene is TRBJ2-1, the V gene TRBV19, with D uncertain. V lost 0 bases to trimming and J lost 0 bases, with 12 bases between them. Germline V gene lookup returns CDR1 LNHDA and CDR2 SQIVND (reference sequence). This CDR3 is 17 amino acids long. The CDR3 DNA reads as TGTGCCAGTAGTATAGATACACAGTTTAGCTCCTACAATGAGCAGTTCTTC. Translated: CASSIDTQFSSYNEQFF.

In DNA form, the CDR3 reads TGTGCCAGCCGTAGCACAGGGAATCCTCTTAGGGGCTACACCTTC. Protein product: CASRSTGNPLRGYTF. V and J are TRBV19 and TRBJ1-2; D might be TRBD1 (6 bases). The CDR3 length is 15 residues. V was trimmed by 9 bases and J by 8 bases, leaving 25 bases between them. Germline CDR1 LNHDA, CDR2 SQIVND (reference sequence).

The chain joins TRBV29-1 to TRBJ1-3; TRBD1 is a possible D gene (6 bases). In germline, CDR1 is SQVTM, CDR2 ANQGSEA. CDR3 length: 11 residues. Deletions cut 7 bases from V and 2 bases from J, with 6 bases between. The CDR3 loop is CSAGAGNTIYF. Written as DNA, the CDR3 is TGCAGCGCAGGGGCTGGAAACACCATATATTTT.

This chain links TRBV10-3 with TRBJ1-5, with 8 bases aligning to TRBD1. The CDR3 totals 14 residues. Germline assignment: CDR1 ENHRY and CDR2 SYGVKD. The V segment lost 2 bases and the J segment 5 bases; nucleotides outside the gene matches: 2. The DNA of the CDR3 is TGTGCCATCAGTGAGACAGGGGGTTATCAGCCCCAGCATTTT. It translates to CAISETGGYQPQHF.

The chain has TRBV7-8 and TRBJ1-2; the D gene is possibly TRBD1 (6 bases). V gave up 5 bases and J gave up 7 bases, with 14 bases separating them. This CDR3 spans 13 amino acids. CDR1 is SGHVS, CDR2 FQNEAQ, per germline. The CDR3 protein is CASSRGGASGYTF. The CDR3 DNA is TGTGCCAGCAGCCGGGGGGGGGCCTCTGGCTACACCTTC. Complete variable domain (other parts from reference TRBV7-8 and TRBJ1-2): GAGVSQSPRYKVAKRGQDVALRCDPISGHVSLFWYQQALGQGPEFLTYFQNEAQLDKSGLPSDRFFAERPEGSVSTLKIQRTQQEDSAVYLCASSRGGASGYTFGSGTRLTVV.

In DNA form, the CDR3 reads TGTGCCAGCAGTTCCCCTAAGGGACAAGAGAATGAAAAACTGTTTTTT. Encoded protein: CASSSPKGQENEKLFF. V is TRBV28 and J is TRBJ1-4; possible D gene TRBD1, 6 bases. CDR1 and CDR2 (germline): MDHEN, SYDVKM. The CDR3 runs 16 residues. Trimming cost V 4 bases and J 5 bases, with 17 bases left between them. Filled out from reference TRBV28 and TRBJ1-4, the complete variable domain reads DVKVTQSSRYLVKRTGEKVFLECVQDMDHENMFWYRQDPGLGLRLIYFSYDVKMKEKGDIPEGYSVSREKKERFSLILESASTNQTSMYLCASSSPKGQENEKLFFGSGTQLSVL.

This clone showed up just once. The chain has TRBV5-6 and TRBJ2-5; 10 bases agree with TRBD1. CDR1 and CDR2 (germline): SGHDT, YYEEEE. V lost 3 bases to trimming and J lost 5 bases; unmatched junction nucleotides: 4. The CDR3 has 14 residues. The CDR3 DNA reads as TGTGCCAGCAGCTCGGGACAGGGGTTGGAGACCCAGTACTTC. Translating it yields CASSSGQGLETQYF.

The chain recombines TRBV27 with TRBJ1-4; the D is unclear. V was clipped by 5 bases and J by 7 bases, with 11 bases between them. The CDR3 totals 13 residues. Germline V gives CDR1 MNHEY, CDR2 SMNVEV (reference sequence). The CDR3 region is CASSPPRGEKLFF. DNA of the CDR3: TGTGCCAGCAGTCCCCCGCGGGGTGAAAAACTGTTTTTT.

J is TRBJ2-7 and V is TRBV13; 8 positions agree with TRBD2. J was trimmed by 4 bases and V by 0 bases; bases with no gene match: 5. The CDR3 consists of 15 residues. The germline CDR1 and CDR2 sequences are PRHDT and FYEKMQ (reference sequence). CDR3 sequence: CASSLGRGGVYEQYF. The CDR3 DNA sequence: TGTGCCAGCAGCTTAGGACGGGGGGGAGTTTACGAGCAGTACTTC.

The chain employs TRBV7-3 and TRBJ1-1; 7 bases map to TRBD1. The CDR3 runs 14 residues. Germline CDR1 SGHTA, CDR2 FQGTGA. V trimming: 2 bases; J trimming: 5 bases; junction bases outside the gene matches: 5. CDR3 protein: CASSLEGAKTEAFF. CDR3 nucleotides: TGTGCCAGCAGCTTAGAGGGGGCGAAAACTGAAGCTTTCTTT. The whole variable domain, filled in from reference TRBV7-3 and TRBJ1-1, reads GAGVSQTPSNKVTEKGKYVELRCDPISGHTALYWYRQSLGQGPEFLIYFQGTGAADDSGLPNDRFFAVRPEGSVSTLKIQRTERGDSAVYLCASSLEGAKTEAFFGQGTRLTVV.

This rearrangement joins TRBV6-5 to TRBJ2-6; D remains ambiguous. The CDR3 has 15 residues. CDR1 and CDR2 from the germline V gene are MNHEY and SVGAGI. Trimming removed 6 bases from V and 0 bases from J, with 9 bases in between. The CDR3 here is CASRATTSGANVLTF. The CDR3 DNA follows: TGTGCCAGCAGGGCAACCACCTCTGGGGCCAACGTCCTGACTTTC.

This clone was counted between two and nine times. The chain has TRBV19 and TRBJ2-7, with 11 bases matching TRBD2. The CDR3 has 16 amino acids. V gave up 6 bases and J gave up 2 bases; unmatched junction bases: 9. Germline-derived CDR1 and CDR2 are LNHDA and SQIVND (reference sequence). The CDR3 nucleotides read TGTGCCAGTAGCGTAGGGACTAGCGGAAAACCCTACGAGCAGTACTTC. This codes for CASSVGTSGKPYEQYF.

In the case of this clone: An end of the junction does not agree with germline; a read error may underlie this. Here the CDR3 reads CSSSIPGGNTEAFF. The CDR3 DNA sequence: TGTTCCAGCAGCATCCCGGGGGGGAACACTGAAGCTTTCTTT. V gene TRBV7-9 combines with J gene TRBJ1-1, with a weak D call TRBD1 (5 bases). Germline CDR1 is SEHNR and CDR2 is FQNEAQ (reference sequence). This CDR3 is built from 14 residues.

The table lists this clone with a count of one. The chain couples TRBV18 to TRBJ2-5; 11 bases line up with TRBD2. In germline, CDR1 is KGHSH, CDR2 LQKENI. V lost 4 bases and J lost 1; bases outside the gene matches: 2. The CDR3 length is 15 residues. The DNA of the CDR3 is TGTGCCAGCTCACTCGGGACTAGCGGCCAAGAGACCCAGTACTTC. Its protein product is CASSLGTSGQETQYF.

This chain uses TRBV19 with TRBJ1-6; weak D call: TRBD1 (5 bases). The CDR3 has 15 amino acids. Trimming removed 4 bases at V and 9 bases at J, with 16 bases between. Germline values: CDR1 LNHDA, CDR2 SQIVND (reference sequence). Here the CDR3 reads CASSTPPRGSSPLHF. Here the CDR3 DNA reads TGTGCCAGTAGTACGCCCCCCCGGGGGAGTTCACCCCTCCACTTT.